These 6 T cell receptor beta chains share one sample of origin, sequenced in a study of tumor-infiltrating lymphocytes in primary liver carcinoma. The study co-extracted DNA and RNA from 20-30 mg of unsorted bulk tissue. A constant-region primer served to make TCR beta cDNA from roughly 480 ng total RNA. Construction of TCR beta libraries relied on three successive nested multiplex PCR rounds employing slightly modified ARM-PCR. TRBV1-TRBV30 forward primers paired with a C-beta reverse primer drove the first two PCR rounds, about 10 cycles each. MiXCR, applied by TCRdb to the multiplex PCR reads, yields one record per CDR3 protein. This sample has about 110,000 distinct CDR3 sequences, with 82% found just once. The sequenced sample consisted of liver tumor tissue from sampling region 3. Indicated subset: tumor region T3, left-lateral pole. All receptors derive from a man aged 40-49 years with primary liver carcinoma and hepatitis B virus infection.

This clonotype was observed a single time. The CDR3 sequence: CSLGQVTYGYTF. The CDR3 coding sequence is TGCAGTCTGGGACAGGTGACATATGGCTACACCTTC. The chain uses TRBV29-1 and TRBJ1-2; 8 nucleotides match TRBD1. Germline V gene lookup returns CDR1 SQVTM and CDR2 ANQGSEA. The CDR3 sequence is 12 residues long.

Note on this clonotype: An end of the junction differs from the germline gene, which may be a read error. This chain uses TRBV11-2 with TRBJ2-2; 7 bases map to TRBD2. Germline V gene data show CDR1 as SGHAT and CDR2 as FQNNGV. The CDR3 is made up of 16 amino acids. CDR3 in DNA: TGTGCCACCAGCCGAGCGGGGAAACCGAACACCGGGGAGCTGTTTTTC. This encodes CATSRAGKPNTGELFF.

By its share, this clonotype is medium-sized (0.01 to 0.1%). J is TRBJ2-3 and V is TRBV12-3 or TRBV12-4; 8 bases are shared with TRBD2. J was trimmed by 4 bases and V by 5 bases; bases with no gene match: 5. The CDR3 contains 14 residues. The CDR3 protein is CASSPGTRPDTQYF. DNA for the CDR3: TGTGCCAGCAGTCCCGGGACTAGGCCAGATACGCAGTATTTT.

As regards this clonotype: The CDR3 ends on some other residue instead of the conserved phenylalanine or tryptophan, so this is likely a read error. The rearrangement uses TRBV29-1 and TRBJ1-1, with a weak D call TRBD1 (5 bases). The germline V gene has CDR1 SQVTM and CDR2 ANQGSEA. The CDR3 contains 15 residues. The CDR3 loop reads CSVDGGWAMRTVAFL. The DNA of the CDR3 is TGCAGCGTTGACGGGGGGTGGGCGATGAGGACTGTAGCTTTCTTG.

Concerning this clonotype itself: One base away lies a much larger clone, so this may be a sequencing read error. The chain couples TRBV28 to TRBJ2-7; D unresolved. This CDR3 is 12 amino acids long. In germline, CDR1 is MDHEN, CDR2 SYDVKM. V was clipped by 3 bases and J by 6 bases, with 9 bases between them. The CDR3 DNA sequence: TGTGCCAGCAGTTTTAACCCTGCCGAGCAGTACTTC. Translating it yields CASSFNPAEQYF.

By frequency in the sample, this clonotype is medium-sized. The J gene is TRBJ2-3, the V gene TRBV6-1; D is unresolved. CDR3 length: 11 amino acids. Trimming removed 6 bases at V and 6 bases at J, with 7 bases between. CDR1 MNHNS and CDR2 SASEGT come from the germline V gene. CDR3 nucleotide sequence: TGTGCCAGCAGCCCTACGGATACGCAGTATTTT. Amino acids: CASSPTDTQYF.